Each of the 22 T cell receptor beta chains below was sequenced from the same sample in a study of shared clonotypes between healthy human individuals. The repertoire was sequenced with immunoSEQ multiplex PCR; TCRdb's copy has only in-frame clones and lacks some. The sample has about 1.4 million clones; around 97% are singletons. The sample consisted of naive CD4+ T cells sorted from blood. Subset described: CD45RA+ positively selected. These receptors all come from a man aged 30 to 39 in good health.

The CDR3 reads CASAPGQGNSPLHF. The CDR3 coding sequence is TGTGCCAGCGCTCCGGGACAGGGGAATTCACCCCTCCACTTT. This chain connects TRBV25-1 to TRBJ1-6; 10 bases fit TRBD1. Germline values: CDR1 MGHDK, CDR2 SYGVNS. The CDR3 extends over 14 amino acids. The trim removed 8 bases at V and 7 bases at J, leaving 5 bases unmatched.

Remarks on this clone: The junction departs from germline at one end; a sequencing error may be responsible. This chain links TRBV19 with TRBJ2-7, with a possible D match to TRBD2 (5 bases). The CDR3 covers 8 residues. Germline assignment: CDR1 LNHDA and CDR2 SQIVND (reference sequence). CDR3 loop: CAMRVFGF. As DNA, the CDR3 is TGTGCCATGCGGGTCTTTGGGTTC.

In this sample, this clone turned up once. V gene TRBV28 combines with J gene TRBJ1-4; D gene ambiguous. This CDR3 spans 11 amino acids. Germline V CDR1 and CDR2: MDHEN, SYDVKM. Trimming removed 6 bases at V and 7 bases at J, with 6 bases between. The CDR3 region has the DNA TGTGCCAGCAGCGTAGGTGAAAAACTGTTTTTT. This encodes CASSVGEKLFF.

The count of this clone is one. The CDR3, as DNA: TGTGCCAGCAGCTTATACGGGAGGGCGAGGTACGAGCAGTACTTC. Its translation is CASSLYGRARYEQYF. The V gene is TRBV11-2, the J gene TRBJ2-7; 8 bases are shared with TRBD2. The germline V gene has CDR1 SGHAT and CDR2 FQNNGV. V was clipped by 2 bases and J by 4 bases; unmatched bases: 7. The CDR3 is made up of 15 amino acids. Full variable domain (remainder filled in from reference TRBV11-2 and TRBJ2-7): EAGVAQSPRYKIIEKRQSVAFWCNPISGHATLYWYQQILGQGPKLLIQFQNNGVVDDSQLPKDRFSAERLKGVDSTLKIQPAKLEDSAVYLCASSLYGRARYEQYFGPGTRLTVT.

The V gene is TRBV7-8, the J gene TRBJ2-1; TRBD2 matches 7 bases. V was pared by 5 bases and J by 4 bases, with 5 bases of the junction left unmatched. The germline CDR1 and CDR2 sequences are SGHVS and FQNEAQ. The CDR3 sequence is 14 residues long. CDR3 nucleotide sequence: TGTGCCAGCAGCCCAGCGGGACCGTACAATGAGCAGTTCTTC. Its protein product is CASSPAGPYNEQFF.

Concerning this clone itself: This CDR3 is also generated by other DNA sequences in the sample. The V gene is TRBV9, the J gene TRBJ2-1, with D possibly TRBD2 on 5 matching bases. CDR1 SGDLS and CDR2 YYNGEE come from the germline V gene. The CDR3 runs to 14 residues. Trimming took 1 base from V and 0 from J, leaving 5 bases between them. In DNA form, the CDR3 reads TGTGCCAGCAGCGTAAGCGGCTCCTACAATGAGCAGTTCTTC. It yields the protein CASSVSGSYNEQFF.

This rearrangement joins TRBV9 to TRBJ2-7; 9 bases align to TRBD1. Looked up from germline, CDR1 is SGDLS and CDR2 is YYNGEE. The CDR3 totals 16 residues. V shed 4 bases, J shed 1 base, and the junction held 9 bases outside the gene matches. CDR3 region: CASSYGTGLGSYEQYF. The CDR3 region has the DNA TGTGCCAGCAGCTACGGGACAGGGCTGGGTTCCTACGAGCAGTACTTC.

The chain is built from TRBV19 and TRBJ2-3, with 9 bases that match TRBD2. The trim removed 5 bases at V and 4 bases at J, leaving 10 bases unmatched. Germline V gene lookup returns CDR1 LNHDA and CDR2 SQIVND (reference sequence). The CDR3 has 16 residues. The CDR3 sequence is CASSSRLAVFSDTQYF. In nucleotides, the CDR3 is TGTGCCAGTAGTTCCCGACTAGCGGTGTTCTCAGATACGCAGTATTTT. The entire variable domain, with the rest obtained from reference TRBV19 and TRBJ2-3, is as follows: DGGITQSPKYLFRKEGQNVTLSCEQNLNHDAMYWYRQDPGQGLRLIYYSQIVNDFQKGDIAEGYSVSREKKESFPLTVTSAQKNPTAFYLCASSSRLAVFSDTQYFGPGTRLTVL.

The rearrangement uses TRBV6-6 and TRBJ2-1, with D perhaps matching TRBD1 (5 bases). V lost 0 bases, J lost 5 bases, and 8 bases lay in between. The CDR3 sequence is 14 residues long. The germline gives CDR1 MNHNY, CDR2 SVGAGI (reference sequence). CDR3 protein: CASSYSTVNNEQFF. As DNA, the CDR3 is TGTGCCAGCAGTTACTCGACAGTTAACAATGAGCAGTTCTTC.

This chain uses TRBV5-4 with TRBJ2-5; 13 bases align to TRBD2. Germline V lookup: CDR1 SGHNT, CDR2 YYREEE (reference sequence). This CDR3 has 17 amino acids. Trimming took 4 bases from V and 2 from J; bases not matched to a gene: 8. The CDR3 loop is CASSSSGLAGDQETQYF. CDR3 DNA: TGTGCCAGCAGCAGCAGCGGACTAGCGGGAGATCAAGAGACCCAGTACTTC. Using reference TRBV5-4 and TRBJ2-5 for the parts outside the CDR3, the full variable domain is ETGVTQSPTHLIKTRGQQVTLRCSSQSGHNTVSWYQQALGQGPQFIFQYYREEENGRGNFPPRFSGLQFPNYSSELNVNALELDDSALYLCASSSSGLAGDQETQYFGPGTRLLVL.

The chain carries TRBV6-6 and TRBJ2-3, with D possibly matching TRBD1 (5 bases). V was shortened by 0 bases and J by 2 bases, with 9 bases between the two germline ends. The germline V gene encodes CDR1 MNHNY and CDR2 SVGAGI (reference sequence). The CDR3 consists of 15 residues. CDR3 amino acids: CASSYSVTVTDTQYF. In DNA form, the CDR3 reads TGTGCCAGCAGTTACTCGGTGACAGTCACAGATACGCAGTATTTT.

The V gene is TRBV5-1, the J gene TRBJ2-7; 10 bases align to TRBD2. This CDR3 region has 14 residues. The germline V gene encodes CDR1 SGHRS and CDR2 YFSETQ. V trimming: 3 bases; J trimming: 3 bases; junction bases outside the gene matches: 3. CDR3 nucleotide sequence: TGCGCCAGCAGCTCCGGGACTAGCGTCTACGAGCAGTACTTC. This encodes CASSSGTSVYEQYF.

This chain joins TRBV7-8 and TRBJ2-1; perhaps TRBD2 as D (6 bases). The V and J ends lost 3 bases and 4 bases respectively, with 16 bases between them. Germline CDR1 reads SGHVS; CDR2 reads FQNEAQ. CDR3 length: 16 residues. In nucleotides, the CDR3 is TGTGCCAGCAGCTTTTTTGATAGCGGAAAATACAATGAGCAGTTCTTC. It yields the protein CASSFFDSGKYNEQFF.

The chain has TRBV10-3 and TRBJ2-1, with a possible D match to TRBD1 (6 bases). Germline CDR1 ENHRY, CDR2 SYGVKD. The CDR3 length is 13 residues. Trimming left V 6 bases short and J 2 bases short, with 8 bases between. This chain's CDR3 is CAISRDTYNEQFF. In nucleotides, the CDR3 is TGTGCCATCAGCCGGGACACCTACAATGAGCAGTTCTTC.

The gene calls are TRBV11-3 and TRBJ2-7, with D tentatively TRBD2 (6 bases). Trimming stripped 2 bases from V and 3 bases from J, with 11 bases between. This CDR3 region has 14 residues. Germline V lookup: CDR1 SGHNT, CDR2 YENEEA. CDR3 residues: CASSLTGTGYEQYF. CDR3 coding DNA: TGTGCCAGCAGCTTAACCGGGACTGGCTACGAGCAGTACTTC.

In regard to this clone: Other DNA sequences from this sample encode an identical CDR3 as well. The rearrangement links TRBV18 to TRBJ1-1, with a weak D call TRBD1 (5 bases). The ends were cut back, 6 bases at V and 1 base at J, with 6 bases in the middle. This CDR3 region has 12 residues. The germline V gene has CDR1 KGHSH and CDR2 LQKENI. CDR3 protein: CASSGGNTEAFF. Written as DNA, the CDR3 is TGTGCCAGCTCGGGGGGGAACACTGAAGCTTTCTTT.

The chain links TRBV5-1 to TRBJ2-5; D might be TRBD1 (6 bases). Germline values: CDR1 SGHRS, CDR2 YFSETQ. This CDR3 is 15 amino acids long. V was pared by 3 bases and J by 2 bases, with 14 bases between. The CDR3 nucleotides are TGCGCCAGCAGCTCTCGGATCGGACAGCAAGAGACCCAGTACTTC. Protein: CASSSRIGQQETQYF.

This chain uses TRBV28 with TRBJ2-7; 11 bases fit TRBD1. J lost 5 bases, V lost 7 bases, and 10 bases had no gene match. CDR1 is MDHEN, CDR2 SYDVKM, per germline. This CDR3 comprises 15 residues. CDR3 sequence (DNA): TGTGCCAGCACCTCGTTCGGACAGGGGGCCCACGAGCAGTACTTC. This translates into CASTSFGQGAHEQYF.

V and J are TRBV29-1 and TRBJ1-2; no firm D call. Trimming left V 4 bases short and J 8 bases short, with 14 bases between. Germline V lookup: CDR1 SQVTM, CDR2 ANQGSEA. The CDR3 consists of 12 residues. CDR3 DNA sequence: TGCAGCGTTGTCTCTGCGGATGGGGGCTACACCTTC. It codes for CSVVSADGGYTF.

The J gene is TRBJ2-2, the V gene TRBV9, with no clear D. The CDR3 runs to 14 residues. In germline, CDR1 is SGDLS, CDR2 YYNGEE. V lost 1 base to trimming and J lost 1 base, with 5 bases between them. The chain's CDR3 is CASSVRRNTGELFF. The DNA of the CDR3 is TGTGCCAGCAGCGTAAGGCGGAACACCGGGGAGCTGTTTTTT.

The V call is TRBV11-2, the J call TRBJ1-4, with D hard to call. The germline V gene has CDR1 SGHAT and CDR2 FQNNGV. Trimming stripped 4 bases from V and 0 bases from J, with 12 bases between. CDR3 length: 16 amino acids. The CDR3 here is CASSSGDRTTNEKLFF. The CDR3 DNA reads TGTGCCAGCAGCTCCGGGGATCGTACAACTAATGAAAAACTGTTTTTT.

The CDR3 DNA is TGTGCCAGCAGACCCCCAGGGTCGCGAGAGACCCAGTACTTC. It translates to CASRPPGSRETQYF. The V gene is TRBV7-2, the J gene TRBJ2-5; a possible D gene is TRBD1 (5 bases). The CDR3 consists of 14 residues. Per germline, CDR1 SGHTA and CDR2 FQGNSA. Trimming took 6 bases from V and 4 from J, leaving 15 bases between them.